Below, 4 T cell receptor beta chains from the same sample are listed, as sequenced in a study of monozygotic twins with inflammatory bowel disease. Each CDR3 protein gets one entry in TCRdb, which reprocessed the 5' RACE reads and gives no DNA. This sample contains approximately 100,000 distinct CDR3 sequences. What was sequenced was blood. These receptors originate from a human donor with ulcerative colitis or Crohn's disease, or a healthy co-twin of an affected twin (not recorded which).

The J gene is TRBJ1-1, the V gene TRBV7-8. This CDR3 comprises 13 residues. Germline assignment: CDR1 SGHVS and CDR2 FQNEAQ. The CDR3 is CASSKYPNTEAFF.

The V and J genes are TRBV6-1 and TRBJ2-5; the D call of TRBD2 rests on TCRdb alone, since no DNA is present to check it. This CDR3 has 16 amino acids. From germline, CDR1 is MNHNS and CDR2 SASEGT. CDR3 region: CASKLGLAAYQETQYF.

The rearrangement uses TRBV20-1 and TRBJ2-2. The CDR3 is 13 amino acids. Germline V gene lookup returns CDR1 DFQATT and CDR2 SNEGSKA (reference sequence). This CDR3 is CSARDTDPGELFF.

The J gene is TRBJ2-3, the V gene TRBV20-1; TCRdb's D gene call, TRBD2, goes unchecked for lack of DNA. Germline V lookup: CDR1 DFQATT, CDR2 SNEGSKA (reference sequence). The CDR3 loop spans 15 amino acids. CDR3 region: CSARVAGLTTDTQYF.